Sequencing of this T cell receptor (beta chain) was carried out in a study of regulatory T cells in long-lasting Graves disease. The CDR3 loop spans 13 amino acids. V trimming: 6 bases; J trimming: 7 bases; junction bases outside the gene matches: 11. In germline, CDR1 is DFQATT, CDR2 SNEGSKA (reference sequence). As for time point: persistent/refractory GD, antithyroid drugs over 5 years with positive TRAb. PBMC RNA was the source of the TCR library. This clonotype showed up just a few times. Antigen unknown. According to the study, TCR beta libraries were built with iRepertoire HTBI primers and CDR3-region Arm-PCR. From the multiplex PCR reads, TCRdb called clonotypes with MiXCR, one entry per CDR3 protein. The table has 400,000 to 500,000 distinct CDR3 sequences, 21% seen once. Study-level results: Persistent cases favored TRBV28, TRBJ1-2 and TRBJ2-5.

J is TRBJ1-1 and V is TRBV20-1, with 7 nucleotides matching TRBD1. The sequence was obtained from a female donor with Graves disease. Sequencing used peripheral blood mononuclear cells (PBMCs), obtained when the disease was refractory, from a patient treated with antithyroid drugs. The CDR3 DNA sequence: TGCAGTGCCAGTGAACAGGGGCTGAATGAAGCTTTCTTT. Amino acids: CSASEQGLNEAFF.